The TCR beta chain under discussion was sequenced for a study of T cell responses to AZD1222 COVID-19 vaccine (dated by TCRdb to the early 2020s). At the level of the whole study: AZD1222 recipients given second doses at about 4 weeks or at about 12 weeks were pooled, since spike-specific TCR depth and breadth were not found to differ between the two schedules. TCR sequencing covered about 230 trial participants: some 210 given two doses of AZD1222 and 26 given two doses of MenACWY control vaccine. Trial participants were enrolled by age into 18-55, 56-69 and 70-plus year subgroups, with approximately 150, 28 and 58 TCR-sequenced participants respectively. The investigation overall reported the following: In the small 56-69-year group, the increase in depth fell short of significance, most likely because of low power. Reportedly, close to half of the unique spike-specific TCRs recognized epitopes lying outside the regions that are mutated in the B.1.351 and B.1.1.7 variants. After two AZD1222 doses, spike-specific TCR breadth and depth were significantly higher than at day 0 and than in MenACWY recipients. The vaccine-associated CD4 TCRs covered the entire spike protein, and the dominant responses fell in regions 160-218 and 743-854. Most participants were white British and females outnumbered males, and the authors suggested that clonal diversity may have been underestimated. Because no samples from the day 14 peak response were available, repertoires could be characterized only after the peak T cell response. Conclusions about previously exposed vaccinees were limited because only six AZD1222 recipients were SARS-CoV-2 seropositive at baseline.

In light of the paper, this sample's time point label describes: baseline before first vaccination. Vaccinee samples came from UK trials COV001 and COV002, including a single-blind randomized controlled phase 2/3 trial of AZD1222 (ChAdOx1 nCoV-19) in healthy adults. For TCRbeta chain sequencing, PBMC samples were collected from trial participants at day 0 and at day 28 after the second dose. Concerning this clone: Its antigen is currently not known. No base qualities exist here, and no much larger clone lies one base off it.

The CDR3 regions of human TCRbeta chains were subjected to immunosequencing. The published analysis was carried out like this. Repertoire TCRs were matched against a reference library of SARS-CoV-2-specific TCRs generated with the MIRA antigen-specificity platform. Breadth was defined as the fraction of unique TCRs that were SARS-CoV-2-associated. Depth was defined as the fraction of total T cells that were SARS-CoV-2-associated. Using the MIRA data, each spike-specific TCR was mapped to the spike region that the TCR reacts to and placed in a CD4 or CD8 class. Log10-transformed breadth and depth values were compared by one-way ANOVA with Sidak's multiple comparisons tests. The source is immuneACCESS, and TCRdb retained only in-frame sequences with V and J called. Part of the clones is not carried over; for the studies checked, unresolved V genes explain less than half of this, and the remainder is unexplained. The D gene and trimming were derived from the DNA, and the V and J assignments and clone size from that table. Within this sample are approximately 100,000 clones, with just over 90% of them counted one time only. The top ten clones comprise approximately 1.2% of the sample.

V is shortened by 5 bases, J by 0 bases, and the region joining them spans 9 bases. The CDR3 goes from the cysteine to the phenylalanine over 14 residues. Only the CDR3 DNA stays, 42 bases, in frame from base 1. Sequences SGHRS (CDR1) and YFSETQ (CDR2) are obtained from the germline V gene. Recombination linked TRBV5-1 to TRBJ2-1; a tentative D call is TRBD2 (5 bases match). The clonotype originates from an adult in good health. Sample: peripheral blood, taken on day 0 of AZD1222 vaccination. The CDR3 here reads CASSTGSSYNEQFF. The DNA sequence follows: TGCGCCAGCAGTACTGGGAGCTCCTACAATGAGCAGTTCTTC.